The clone carrying this T cell receptor (beta chain) occurred a few times. The antigen is undetermined. J lost 0 bases, V lost 5 bases, and 3 bases had no gene match. The germline V gene has CDR1 MGHRA and CDR2 YSYEKL. The CDR3 has 14 residues. Stem cell-like memory, regulatory, central memory and naive CD4+ cells were sorted via CD45RO/CCR7/CD25/CD127/CD95/CD27. The data belong to a study of beta chain features in type 1 diabetes. In the study overall: Patients did not differ from healthy donors in age, gender or cell yield. Across every sample, roughly 100 million sorted cells were examined in total.

All of the isolated RNA was reverse transcribed, so expressed TCRB transcripts were sequenced. Sequencing was performed with immunoSEQ multiplex PCR; in TCRdb, only in-frame clones are kept and a portion is missing. Here the sample spans approximately 170,000 clones, approximately 8.1% being singletons. Findings and limits, study-wide: Shorter TCRB CDR3s, moderately but significantly so, were found in Type 1 diabetes patients in all four CD4+ subsets. More deletions and fewer insertions at VDJ junctions were found in patients with type 1 diabetes.

This chain joins TRBV4-1 and TRBJ2-7; 8 nucleotides match TRBD1. The sequencing sample was made of central memory CD4+ T cells from blood. This TCR was recovered from a woman aged 35 to 49 with type 1 diabetes. The CDR3 DNA is TGCGCCAGCAGCTATGGGACAGGCTCCTACGAGCAGTACTTC. Its protein is CASSYGTGSYEQYF.